The present entry profiles one T cell receptor (beta chain) with its context. The CDR3 contains 12 residues. CDR1 and CDR2 (germline): MGHRA, YSYEKL. The V end was cut by 8 bases, the J end by 0 bases, with 7 bases between. The data stem from a study of brain T cells in children with intractable seizures. Sample time point: blood from clinic visit 5 months post-surgery; TSC patient then seizure free. Only cases whose brain tissue showed the highest T cell transcript signatures were sequenced. The protocol was immunoSEQ multiplex PCR, while the TCRdb copy is restricted to in-frame clones and leaves out a portion. Found here are under 400,000 clones, about 93% of them singletons; the top ten hold roughly 5.7%.

The chain joins TRBV4-1 to TRBJ1-1, with no clear D. This TCR derives from a boy under two years old with tuberous sclerosis and intractable seizures. The material sequenced was peripheral blood, taken approximately 5 months after surgery. The CDR3 DNA reads as TGCGCCAGCCGCTCCTTGAACACTGAAGCTTTCTTT. Protein: CASRSLNTEAFF.